One sample yielded the 20 T cell receptor beta chains listed below, sequenced in a study of T cell changes during pregnancy in multiple sclerosis. Here immunoSEQ multiplex PCR was the method, and the copy in TCRdb shows in-frame clones only, minus some. Found here are about 56,000 clones, about 86% of them singletons; the top ten hold 5.3%. The sample comprised peripheral blood from another person, used as feeder cells. The receptor set was obtained from a human donor whose cells served as feeder cells for cultures in a pregnancy study.

CDR3 sequence reads: CASSFPRRGRAADTQYF. As DNA, the CDR3 is TGTGCCAGCAGCTTCCCGAGGCGGGGCCGGGCGGCAGATACGCAGTATTTT. J is TRBJ2-3 and V is TRBV5-4; perhaps TRBD2 as D (6 bases). CDR3 size: 17 residues. Trimming took off 2 bases at V and 4 bases at J, with 20 bases between the two ends. Germline values: CDR1 SGHNT, CDR2 YYREEE (reference sequence). Drawing the rest from reference TRBV5-4 and TRBJ2-3, the complete variable domain is ETGVTQSPTHLIKTRGQQVTLRCSSQSGHNTVSWYQQALGQGPQFIFQYYREEENGRGNFPPRFSGLQFPNYSSELNVNALELDDSALYLCASSFPRRGRAADTQYFGPGTRLTVL.

V and J are TRBV6-5 and TRBJ2-7; TRBD1 matches at 7 bases. The V gene's germline CDR1 is MNHEY and CDR2 SVGAGI. With V trimmed by 8 bases and J by 1 base, 2 bases remained unmatched. The CDR3 spans 12 residues. As DNA, the CDR3 is TGTGCCAGCGGGGACAGTTCCTACGAGCAGTACTTC. It codes for CASGDSSYEQYF.

This sequence joins TRBV11-3 and TRBJ2-5; D is uncertain. Trimming removed 1 base from V and 2 bases from J, with 5 bases in between. Germline lookup yields CDR1 SGHNT and CDR2 YENEEA. The CDR3 runs 13 residues. CDR3: CASSLGQQETQYF. CDR3 nucleotides: TGTGCCAGCAGCTTAGGGCAGCAAGAGACCCAGTACTTC.

The chain employs TRBV4-1 and TRBJ2-7; the match to TRBD2 covers 7 bases. Looked up from germline, CDR1 is MGHRA and CDR2 is YSYEKL. The trim removed 5 bases at V and 0 bases at J, leaving 4 bases unmatched. The CDR3 is 14 residues long. CDR3 nucleotides: TGCGCCAGCAGCACCCCGGGGGGCTCCTACGAGCAGTACTTC. This translates into CASSTPGGSYEQYF.

V and J are TRBV19 and TRBJ1-5, with D perhaps TRBD1 (5 bases). Trimming cost V 5 bases and J 0 bases, with 14 bases left between them. Per germline, CDR1 LNHDA and CDR2 SQIVND (reference sequence). The CDR3 is 16 amino acids. The CDR3 DNA reads as TGTGCCAGTAGTTTGGAGGGGCGATATAGCAATCAGCCCCAGCATTTT. Amino acid sequence: CASSLEGRYSNQPQHF.

Worth noting for this clone: Sequence at one end of the junction differs from germline and may be a read error. CDR3 loop: CASTLRTQREGNTEAFF. Written as DNA, the CDR3 is TGTGCCAGCACCTTACGAACCCAGAGGGAAGGAAACACTGAAGCTTTCTTT. This sequence joins TRBV7-2 and TRBJ1-1; D remains unclear. Germline CDR1 is SGHTA and CDR2 is FQGNSA. The CDR3 is 17 residues long.

The chain couples TRBV19 to TRBJ2-3, with 13 bases matching TRBD2. With V trimmed by 4 bases and J by 4 bases, 5 bases remained unmatched. Germline assignment: CDR1 LNHDA and CDR2 SQIVND (reference sequence). CDR3 length: 16 amino acids. The CDR3 loop is CASSTRTSGSPDTQYF. The CDR3 DNA is TGTGCCAGTAGTACCCGGACTAGCGGGAGCCCAGATACGCAGTATTTT.

The chain links TRBV5-8 to TRBJ2-7; D is ambiguous. Deletions cut 2 bases from V and 5 bases from J, with 14 bases between. This CDR3 spans 14 amino acids. In germline, CDR1 is SGHTS, CDR2 YDEGEE. The CDR3 is CASSLIERTHEQYF. The CDR3 nucleotides read TGTGCCAGCAGCTTAATAGAGAGAACCCACGAGCAGTACTTC.

This chain links TRBV30 with TRBJ1-3; D is unresolved. The CDR3 runs 14 residues. Trimming shortened V by 3 bases and J by 9 bases, and 18 bases separated the two germline ends. The germline gives CDR1 GTSNPN, CDR2 SVGIG (reference sequence). This chain's CDR3 is CAWRWDGLGGTIYF. CDR3 sequence (DNA): TGTGCCTGGAGATGGGATGGATTGGGCGGCACCATATATTTT.

J is TRBJ1-1 and V is TRBV4-3; perhaps TRBD1 as D (6 bases). V gave up 0 bases and J gave up 0 bases, with 8 bases separating them. The CDR3 extends over 15 amino acids. CDR1 is LGHNA and CDR2 is YSLEER in the germline V gene. CDR3 DNA: TGCGCCAGCAGCCAAGACCGACAGGTGAACACTGAAGCTTTCTTT. The encoded protein is CASSQDRQVNTEAFF.

This clone was seen only once. The chain employs TRBV10-3 and TRBJ2-3; TRBD1 matches at 8 bases. CDR3 length: 22 residues. Germline CDR1 ENHRY, CDR2 SYGVKD. V shed 4 bases, J shed 4 bases, and the junction held 28 bases outside the gene matches. CDR3: CAISGSGGAGKASLHHPDTQYF. As DNA, the CDR3 is TGTGCCATCAGTGGGTCAGGGGGCGCGGGGAAGGCGTCCCTTCATCACCCAGATACGCAGTATTTT.

V gene TRBV18 combines with J gene TRBJ1-6; TRBD1 agrees at 7 bases. Germline CDR1 KGHSH, CDR2 LQKENI. CDR3 length: 14 residues. Germline trimming cut 3 bases from V and 4 bases from J; bases unmatched to any gene: 0. In nucleotides, the CDR3 is TGTGCCAGCTCACCGGGACAGTATAATTCACCCCTCCACTTT. Translated, it gives CASSPGQYNSPLHF.

The CDR3 region has the DNA TGTGCCAGCAGCGCCCGACAGTCGGGGAACGAAAAACTGTTTTTT. It encodes CASSARQSGNEKLFF. The genes are TRBV9 and TRBJ1-4, with D perhaps matching TRBD1 (5 bases). This CDR3 has 15 amino acids. Germline assignment: CDR1 SGDLS and CDR2 YYNGEE. V lost 3 bases and J 8 bases, leaving 17 bases between the germline ends.

This chain connects TRBV6-1 to TRBJ2-2, with D possibly matching TRBD1 (5 bases). V was clipped by 7 bases and J by 4 bases, with 13 bases between them. Germline lookup yields CDR1 MNHNS and CDR2 SASEGT. The length of the CDR3 is 14 residues. In DNA form, the CDR3 reads TGTGCCAGCACCCTAGGAAGGGGCACCGGGGAGCTGTTTTTT. As protein: CASTLGRGTGELFF.

The rearrangement uses TRBV21-1 and TRBJ2-5; the D segment call TRBD2 is taken from the table without a DNA check. TRBV21-1 is described as a pseudogene. The CDR3 runs to 18 residues. The DNA for the CDR3 is TGTGCCAGCAGCGACCAAACGTCGATAGCGGGGGGGCCAGAGACCCAGTACTTC. Protein product: CASSDQTSIAGGPETQYF.

This chain's CDR3 is CASSWGAVNTEAFF. CDR3 DNA sequence: TGTGCCAGCAGCTGGGGGGCGGTGAACACTGAAGCTTTCTTT. The gene calls are TRBV7-2 and TRBJ1-1; the D gene is possibly TRBD1 (6 bases). Per germline, CDR1 SGHTA and CDR2 FQGNSA. The CDR3 is 14 residues long. The V end lost 4 bases, the J end lost 0 bases, and 9 bases lay between the germline ends.

The rearrangement uses TRBV7-9 and TRBJ1-4; 8 bases map to TRBD1. This CDR3 region has 15 residues. Germline assignment: CDR1 SEHNR and CDR2 FQNEAQ (reference sequence). V lost 3 bases, J lost 7 bases, and 7 bases stayed unmatched. CDR3 in DNA: TGTGCCAGCAGCTTTGGCAGGGGGCGCGGTGAAAAACTGTTTTTT. Translation: CASSFGRGRGEKLFF.

V gene TRBV4-1 combines with J gene TRBJ2-6; 7 bases match TRBD2. The CDR3 totals 18 residues. Germline-derived CDR1 and CDR2 are MGHRA and YSYEKL. V lost 1 base, J lost 1 base, and 7 bases stayed unmatched. The CDR3 sequence: CASSQGARGESGANVLTF. CDR3 in DNA: TGCGCCAGCAGCCAAGGGGCACGGGGGGAGTCTGGGGCCAACGTCCTGACTTTC.

About this clone itself: The sample carries other DNA sequences with the same CDR3. The rearrangement uses TRBV5-1 and TRBJ1-1; no definite D call. This CDR3 region has 14 residues. Per germline, CDR1 SGHRS and CDR2 YFSETQ. The V end was cut by 3 bases, the J end by 2 bases, with 11 bases between. CDR3 amino acids: CASSSRTGNTEAFF. CDR3 bases: TGCGCCAGCAGCTCCCGGACCGGCAACACTGAAGCTTTCTTT.

The chain combines TRBV2 with TRBJ2-2; 8 bases map to TRBD2. V gave up 1 base and J gave up 6 bases; unmatched junction bases: 7. Germline CDR1 reads SNHLY; CDR2 reads FYNNEI. The CDR3 consists of 16 residues. The CDR3, as DNA: TGTGCCAGCAGTGAAGTGACAGCGGGAGCGTCCGGGGAGCTGTTTTTT. It yields the protein CASSEVTAGASGELFF.